This TCR beta chain was identified in a study of cytomegalovirus exposure and HLA in healthy donors. The PCR contained 60 Vbeta and 13 Jbeta primers. Assay used: immunoSEQ multiplex PCR; TCRdb lists only in-frame clones, some missing. The repertoire consists of more than 85,000 clones, with approximately 71% occurring once and the leading ten covering 9.6%. CDR3 length: 16 residues. Trimming left V 1 base short and J 0 bases short, with 10 bases between. CDR1 is SQVTM and CDR2 is ANQGSEA in the germline V gene. The chain is built from TRBV29-1 and TRBJ2-6; D is possibly TRBD1 (5 bases). The source of this sequence is a male donor in good health and CMV-seropositive. Sequencing used PBMCs. The CDR3 nucleotides are TGCAGCGTTGAAGTACAGGATAGCTCTGGGGCCAACGTCCTGACTTTC. Its translation is CSVEVQDSSGANVLTF.